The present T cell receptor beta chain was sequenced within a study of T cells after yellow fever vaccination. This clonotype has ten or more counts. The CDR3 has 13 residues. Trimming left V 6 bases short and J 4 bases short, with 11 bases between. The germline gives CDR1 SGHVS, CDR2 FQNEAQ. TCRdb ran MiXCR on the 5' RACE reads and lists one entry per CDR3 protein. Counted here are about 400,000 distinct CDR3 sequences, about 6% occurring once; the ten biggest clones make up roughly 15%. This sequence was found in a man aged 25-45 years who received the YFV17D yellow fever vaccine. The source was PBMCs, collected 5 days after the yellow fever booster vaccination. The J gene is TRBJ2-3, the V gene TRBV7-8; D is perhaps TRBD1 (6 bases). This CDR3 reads CASRLRQADTQYF. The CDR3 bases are TGTGCCAGCAGATTAAGACAGGCAGATACGCAGTATTTT.